This record concerns one T cell receptor beta chain sequence. This CDR3 has 15 residues. Germline V CDR1 and CDR2: SEHNR, FQNEAQ (reference sequence). The V end was cut by 5 bases, the J end by 0 bases, with 11 bases between. TCRdb keeps only in-frame clones here, not all; method: immunoSEQ multiplex PCR. The table includes 2 million to 2.5 million clones, 85% to 95% detected once. The record originates from a study of shared clonotypes between healthy human individuals. CD45RO-negative, CCR7-positively selected cells formed the naive CD8 fraction, excluding terminally differentiated effector memory CD45RA+ cells.

The sequence came from a man between 18 and 35 years old in good health. Some clones in this sample may be carry-over from other donors' samples. Source material: naive CD8+ T cells from PBMCs. The rearrangement links TRBV7-9 to TRBJ1-3, with unresolved D. DNA for the CDR3: TGTGCCAGCAGCCGCGCTACGCCCTCTGGAAACACCATATATTTT. It yields the protein CASSRATPSGNTIYF. The whole variable domain, filled in from reference TRBV7-9 and TRBJ1-3, reads DTGVSQNPRHKITKRGQNVTFRCDPISEHNRLYWYRQTLGQGPEFLTYFQNEAQLEKSRLLSDRFSAERPKGSFSTLEIQRTEQGDSAMYLCASSRATPSGNTIYFGEGSWLTVV.